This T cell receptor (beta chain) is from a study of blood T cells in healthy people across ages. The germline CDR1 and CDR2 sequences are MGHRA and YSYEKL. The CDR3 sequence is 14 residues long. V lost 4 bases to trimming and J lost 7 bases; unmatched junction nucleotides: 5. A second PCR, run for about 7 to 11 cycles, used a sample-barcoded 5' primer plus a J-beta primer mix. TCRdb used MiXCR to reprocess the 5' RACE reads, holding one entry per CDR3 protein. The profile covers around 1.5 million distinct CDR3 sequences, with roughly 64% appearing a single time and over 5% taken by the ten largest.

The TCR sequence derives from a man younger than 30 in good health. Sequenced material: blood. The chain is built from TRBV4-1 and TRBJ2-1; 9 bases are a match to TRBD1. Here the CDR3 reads CASSPLGQGNEQFF. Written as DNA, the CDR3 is TGCGCCAGCAGCCCCCTGGGACAGGGAAATGAGCAGTTCTTC.